The 5 T cell receptor beta chains in this list originate from one sample, sequenced in a study of CD8 T cells in ankylosing spondylitis. General study results and limits: Apparently characteristic of ankylosing spondylitis blood was a TCR beta motif (about 8 highly homologous variants).

The antigens of these receptors remain unknown. Via MiXCR, TCRdb re-called the 5' RACE reads, giving one row per CDR3 protein. The table has about 700,000 distinct CDR3 sequences, under 20% seen once. Sequencing was carried out using blood, either unsorted or a sorted T cell fraction (not recorded which). The receptor source for this set is a male donor with ankylosing spondylitis.

The chain is built from TRBV27 and TRBJ1-4; D might be TRBD1 (6 bases). Germline CDR1 MNHEY, CDR2 SMNVEV (reference sequence). V was shortened by 10 bases and J by 4 bases, with 16 bases between the two germline ends. The CDR3 has 14 amino acids. CDR3 bases: TGTGCCAAGACAGGCCGTGCTTATAATGAAAAACTGTTTTTT. Protein: CAKTGRAYNEKLFF.

V and J are TRBV27 and TRBJ1-5; D gene unclear. This CDR3 is built from 15 residues. Germline-derived CDR1 and CDR2 are MNHEY and SMNVEV (reference sequence). The V and J ends lost 1 base and 5 bases respectively, with 12 bases between them. The CDR3 DNA sequence: TGTGCCAGCAGTTTATTGAAGGGCCCCGATCAGCCCCAGCATTTT. It encodes CASSLLKGPDQPQHF.

This chain joins TRBV20-1 and TRBJ2-7, with TRBD1 identical over 10 bases. J gave up 4 bases and V 4 bases, and 10 bases lay outside the gene matches. There are 15 residues in the CDR3. CDR1 and CDR2 from the germline V gene are DFQATT and SNEGSKA (reference sequence). The CDR3 sequence is CSANPGTGDMYEQYF. The DNA of the CDR3 is TGCAGTGCTAACCCCGGGACAGGGGATATGTACGAGCAGTACTTC.

This clonotype has just a few counts. As DNA, the CDR3 is TGTGCCAGCAGCTTACGACAGATCACTGAAGCTTTCTTT. This gives the protein CASSLRQITEAFF. The chain uses TRBV7-9 and TRBJ1-1, with TRBD1 as a possible D gene (5 bases). The CDR3 has 13 amino acids. Between the trimmed V and J ends, which lost 2 bases and 4 bases, there was a span of 8 bases. Germline V gene sequence: CDR1 SEHNR, CDR2 FQNEAQ (reference sequence).

This sequence joins TRBV4-3 and TRBJ2-7; D is perhaps TRBD1 (5 bases). The germline V gene encodes CDR1 LGHNA and CDR2 YSLEER. This CDR3 region has 16 residues. Between the trimmed V and J ends, which lost 0 bases and 2 bases, there was a span of 14 bases. CDR3 amino acids: CASSQDFTGATYEQYF. The CDR3 DNA reads TGCGCCAGCAGCCAAGATTTTACAGGAGCCACCTACGAGCAGTACTTC.